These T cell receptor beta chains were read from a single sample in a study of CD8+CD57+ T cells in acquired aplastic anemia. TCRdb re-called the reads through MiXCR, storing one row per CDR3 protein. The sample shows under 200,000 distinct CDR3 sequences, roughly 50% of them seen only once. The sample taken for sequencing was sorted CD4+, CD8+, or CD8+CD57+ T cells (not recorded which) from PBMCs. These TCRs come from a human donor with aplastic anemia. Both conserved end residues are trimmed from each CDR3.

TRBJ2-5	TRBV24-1	ATSDFGAGGPGETQY
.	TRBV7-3	ASSLSGSAYNEQF
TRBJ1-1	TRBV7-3	ASSFDGNTEAF
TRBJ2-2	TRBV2	ASRGQGPNTGELF
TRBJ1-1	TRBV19	ASSIDAVMNTEAF
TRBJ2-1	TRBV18	ASSPPLRRHSKTNEQF
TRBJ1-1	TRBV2	TSSEQGAPNTEAF
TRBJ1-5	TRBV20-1	SARVLEGIGNQPQH
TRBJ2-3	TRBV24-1	ATSDLATEGDTQY
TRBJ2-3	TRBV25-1	ASTPLALTDTQY
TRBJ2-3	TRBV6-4	ASSGTGTSADTQY
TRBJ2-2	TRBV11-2	ASSLEGTAGELF
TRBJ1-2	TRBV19	ASSMKPGSYGYT
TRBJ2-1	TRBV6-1	ASSPRRSEQF
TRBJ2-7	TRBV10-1	ASSGDRGRNEQY
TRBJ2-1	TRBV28	ASSSTPGHEQF
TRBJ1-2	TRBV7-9	ASVPTAGAYGYT
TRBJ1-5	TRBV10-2	ASSESGGSNQPQH
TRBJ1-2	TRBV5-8	ASSLGQIPIKGYGYT
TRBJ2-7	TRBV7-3	ASSWQDRAYEQY
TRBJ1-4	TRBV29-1	SAGQGDFGKLF
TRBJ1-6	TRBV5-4	ASSLAGGRSPLH
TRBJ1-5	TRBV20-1	SARVQALGAQH
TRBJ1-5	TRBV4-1	ASSQDLRGNQPQH
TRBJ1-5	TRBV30	AWSAGGGNQPQH
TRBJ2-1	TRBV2	ASSEAGTSGSI
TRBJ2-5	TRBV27	ASSPRPGPRVGY
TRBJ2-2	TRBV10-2	ASKRDTNTGELF
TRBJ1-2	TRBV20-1	SARAPNRGRPNYGYT
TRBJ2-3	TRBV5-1	ASSASGGAGPDTQY
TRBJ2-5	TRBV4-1	ASSQVGEETQY
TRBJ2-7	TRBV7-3	ASSPGTGGPTHKQY
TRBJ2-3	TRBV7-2	ASSLAPPLAGTDTQY
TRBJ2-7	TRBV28	ASTWGGGYEQY
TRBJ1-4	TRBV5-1	ASSSGRERQWAEKLS
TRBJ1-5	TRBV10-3	AISEGLGQPQH
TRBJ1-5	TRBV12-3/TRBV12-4	ASSRGVNQH
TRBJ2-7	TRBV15	ATSPREQSYEQY
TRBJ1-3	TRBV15	ATSRGSGGTGNTIY
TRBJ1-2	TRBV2	ASGSAMSSYGYT
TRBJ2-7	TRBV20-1	SAKPRLAGGWEQY
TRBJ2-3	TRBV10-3	AISELSGGGTDTQY
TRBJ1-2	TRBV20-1	SAREGTVDGYT
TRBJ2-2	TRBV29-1	SVEVVAGGSTGELF
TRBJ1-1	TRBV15	ATSRDEGRGAF
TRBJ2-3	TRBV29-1	SLERAGVSTDTQY
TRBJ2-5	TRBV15	ATSRDRASWETQY
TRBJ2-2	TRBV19	ASTPDRLGELF
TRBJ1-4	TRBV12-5	ASGLPWTGGGEKLF
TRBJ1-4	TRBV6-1	ASSEPGGDEKLF
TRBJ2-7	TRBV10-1	ASSELLAGGHEQY